This T cell receptor (beta chain) was recorded in a study of T cells in Graves' hyperthyroidism and ophthalmopathy. To note about this clonotype: The antigen remains unidentified.

V was clipped by 3 bases and J by 11 bases, with 4 bases between them. CDR3 length: 8 residues. The germline V gene has CDR1 DFQATT and CDR2 SNEGSKA (reference sequence). It was RNA transcripts that yielded the amplified TCR beta CDR3 regions. First-round RT-PCR of the TCR CDR3 relied on the HTBI primer set. TCRdb itself ran the multiplex PCR reads through MiXCR, one entry per CDR3 protein. The sample lists hundreds of thousands of distinct CDR3 sequences, approximately 36% occurring once. Hyperthyroidism of Graves' type that showed no ophthalmopathy progression within 18 months was stable. Study-level findings and limits: A 13 V-J model separated ophthalmopathy from stable hyperthyroidism. Within blood appeared most thyroid clonotypes that had expanded above 0.001.

The receptor was isolated from a woman between 40 and 55 years old with Graves' hyperthyroidism. Sequencing was done on a sample of blood. The chain carries TRBV20-1 and TRBJ2-5, with no clear D. The CDR3: CSASVQYF. CDR3 bases: TGCAGTGCTAGTGTGCAGTACTTC.